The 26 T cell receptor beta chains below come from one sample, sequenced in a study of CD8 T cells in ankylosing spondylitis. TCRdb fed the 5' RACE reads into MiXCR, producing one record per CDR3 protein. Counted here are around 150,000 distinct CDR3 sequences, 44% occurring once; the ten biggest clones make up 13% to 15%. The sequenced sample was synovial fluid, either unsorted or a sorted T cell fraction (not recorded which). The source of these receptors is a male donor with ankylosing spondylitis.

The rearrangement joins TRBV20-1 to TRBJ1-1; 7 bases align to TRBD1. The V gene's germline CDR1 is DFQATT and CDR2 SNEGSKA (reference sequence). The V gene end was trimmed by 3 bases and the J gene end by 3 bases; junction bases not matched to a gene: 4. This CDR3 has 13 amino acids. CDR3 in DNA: TGCAGTGCTAGGGACAGGTCAGACACTGAAGCTTTCTTT. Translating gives CSARDRSDTEAFF.

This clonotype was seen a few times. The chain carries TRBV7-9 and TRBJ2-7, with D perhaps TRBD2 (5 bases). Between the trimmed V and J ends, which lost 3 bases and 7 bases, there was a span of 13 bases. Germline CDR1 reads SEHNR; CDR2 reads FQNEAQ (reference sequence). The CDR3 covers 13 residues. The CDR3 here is CASSFGVLWEQYF. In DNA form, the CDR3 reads TGTGCCAGCAGCTTCGGGGTGTTGTGGGAGCAGTACTTC.

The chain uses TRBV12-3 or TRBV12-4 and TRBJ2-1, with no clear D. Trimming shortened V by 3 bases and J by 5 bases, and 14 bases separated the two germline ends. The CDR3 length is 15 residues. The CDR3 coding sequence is TGTGCCAGCAGTTTTTGGTGGTTCGTGGACAATGAGCAGTTCTTC. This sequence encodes CASSFWWFVDNEQFF.

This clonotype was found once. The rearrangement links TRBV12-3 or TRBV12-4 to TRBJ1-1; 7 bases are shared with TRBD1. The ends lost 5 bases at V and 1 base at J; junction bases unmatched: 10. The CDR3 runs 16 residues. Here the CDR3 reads CASSPRTGWTNTEAFF. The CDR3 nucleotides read TGTGCCAGCAGTCCCCGGACAGGTTGGACGAACACTGAAGCTTTCTTT.

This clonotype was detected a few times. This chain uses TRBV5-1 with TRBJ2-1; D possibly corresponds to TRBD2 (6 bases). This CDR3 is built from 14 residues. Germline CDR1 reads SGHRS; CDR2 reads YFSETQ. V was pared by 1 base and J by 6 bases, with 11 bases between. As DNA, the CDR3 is TGCGCCAGCAGCTTGACCTGGGGAGGCAATGAGCAGTTCTTC. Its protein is CASSLTWGGNEQFF.

The CDR3 is CASPLGTGALNTEAFF. The CDR3 DNA reads TGTGCCAGCCCCCTAGGGACAGGGGCATTGAACACTGAAGCTTTCTTT. The chain has TRBV7-3 and TRBJ1-1; 10 bases are a match to TRBD1. The J segment lost 0 bases and the V segment lost 8 bases, leaving 9 bases of the junction unmatched. CDR3 size: 16 residues. CDR1 and CDR2 from the germline V gene are SGHTA and FQGTGA. Full variable domain (outside the CDR3, taken from reference TRBV7-3 and TRBJ1-1): GAGVSQTPSNKVTEKGKYVELRCDPISGHTALYWYRQSLGQGPEFLIYFQGTGAADDSGLPNDRFFAVRPEGSVSTLKIQRTERGDSAVYLCASPLGTGALNTEAFFGQGTRLTVV.

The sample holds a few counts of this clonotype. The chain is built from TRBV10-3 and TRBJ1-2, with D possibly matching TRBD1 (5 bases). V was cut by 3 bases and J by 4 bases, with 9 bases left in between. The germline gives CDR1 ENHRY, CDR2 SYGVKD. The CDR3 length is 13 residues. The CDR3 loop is CAISDGRVYGYTF. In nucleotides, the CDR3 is TGTGCCATCAGTGACGGCAGGGTCTATGGCTACACCTTC.

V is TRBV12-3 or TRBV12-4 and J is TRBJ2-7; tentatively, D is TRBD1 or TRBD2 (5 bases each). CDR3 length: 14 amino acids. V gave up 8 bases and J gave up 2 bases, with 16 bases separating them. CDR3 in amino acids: CASANLGTAYEQYF. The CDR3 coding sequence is TGTGCCAGCGCGAACCTCGGGACGGCCTACGAGCAGTACTTC.

CDR3 in amino acids: CASSPARYSGNTIYF. CDR3 in DNA: TGCGCCAGCAGCCCAGCACGGTACTCTGGAAACACCATATATTTT. The chain has TRBV4-3 and TRBJ1-3; D uncertain. Trimming pared 4 bases from V and 0 bases from J, leaving 10 bases between. Per germline, CDR1 LGHNA and CDR2 YSLEER. This CDR3 contains 15 residues.

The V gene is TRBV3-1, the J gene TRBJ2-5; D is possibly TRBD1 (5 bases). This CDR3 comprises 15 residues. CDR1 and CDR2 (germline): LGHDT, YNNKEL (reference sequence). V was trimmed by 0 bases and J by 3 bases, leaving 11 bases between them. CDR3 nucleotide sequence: TGTGCCAGCAGCCAAGAATGGAGCAGGGAAGAGACCCAGTACTTC. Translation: CASSQEWSREETQYF.

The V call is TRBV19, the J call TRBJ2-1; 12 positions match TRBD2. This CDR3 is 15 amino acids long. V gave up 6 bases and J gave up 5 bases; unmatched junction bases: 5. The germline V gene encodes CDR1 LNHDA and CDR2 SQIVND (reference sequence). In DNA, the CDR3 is TGTGCCAGTAGAGGGACTAGCGGGCAACACAATGAGCAGTTCTTC. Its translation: CASRGTSGQHNEQFF.

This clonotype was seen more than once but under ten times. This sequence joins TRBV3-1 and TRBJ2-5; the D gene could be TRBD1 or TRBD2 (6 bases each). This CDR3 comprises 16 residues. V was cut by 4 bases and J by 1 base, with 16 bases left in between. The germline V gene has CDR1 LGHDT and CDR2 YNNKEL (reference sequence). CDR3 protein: CASSPRGRRSQETQYF. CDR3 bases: TGTGCCAGCAGCCCCCGGGGGCGGAGGTCCCAAGAGACCCAGTACTTC.

CDR3 bases: TGTGCCAGCAGCAAAGGGTCTACCGGGGAGCTGTTTTTT. Its translation: CASSKGSTGELFF. The chain employs TRBV9 and TRBJ2-2; D unclear. V was pared by 4 bases and J by 5 bases, with 9 bases between. The CDR3 has 13 amino acids. CDR1 and CDR2 (germline): SGDLS, YYNGEE.

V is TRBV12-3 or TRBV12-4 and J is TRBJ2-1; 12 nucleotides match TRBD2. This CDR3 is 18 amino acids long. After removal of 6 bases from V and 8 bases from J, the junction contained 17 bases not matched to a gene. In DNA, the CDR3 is TGTGCCAGCAGCACATTAGCTAGCGGGAGGGCCCTAGTGTATGAGCAGTTCTTC. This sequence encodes CASSTLASGRALVYEQFF.

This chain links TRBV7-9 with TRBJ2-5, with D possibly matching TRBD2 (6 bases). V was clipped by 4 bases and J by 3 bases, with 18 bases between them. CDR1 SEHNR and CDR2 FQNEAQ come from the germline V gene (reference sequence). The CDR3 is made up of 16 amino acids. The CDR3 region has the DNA TGTGCCAGCAGCTATCCCCTCGGGGGAGTAGAAGAGACCCAGTACTTC. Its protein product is CASSYPLGGVEETQYF.

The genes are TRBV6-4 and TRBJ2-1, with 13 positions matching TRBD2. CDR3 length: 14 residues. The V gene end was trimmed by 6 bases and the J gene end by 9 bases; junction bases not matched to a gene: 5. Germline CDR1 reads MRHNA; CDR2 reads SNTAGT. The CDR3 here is CASRGLAGRGEQFF. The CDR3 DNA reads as TGTGCCAGCAGGGGACTAGCGGGAAGGGGTGAGCAGTTCTTC.

CDR3 nucleotide sequence: TGTGCCACCGGACAGGGAGTTTGGGGTGAGCAGTTCTTC. Protein: CATGQGVWGEQFF. The genes are TRBV6-1 and TRBJ2-1, with 8 nucleotides matching TRBD1. Looked up from germline, CDR1 is MNHNS and CDR2 is SASEGT. This CDR3 has 13 residues. The ends lost 10 bases at V and 9 bases at J; junction bases unmatched: 11.

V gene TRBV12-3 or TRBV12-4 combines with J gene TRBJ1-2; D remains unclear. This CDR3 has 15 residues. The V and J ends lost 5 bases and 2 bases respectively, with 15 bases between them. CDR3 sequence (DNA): TGTGCCAGCAGTCCCACCCTGGCGGGGAACTATGGCTACACCTTC. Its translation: CASSPTLAGNYGYTF.

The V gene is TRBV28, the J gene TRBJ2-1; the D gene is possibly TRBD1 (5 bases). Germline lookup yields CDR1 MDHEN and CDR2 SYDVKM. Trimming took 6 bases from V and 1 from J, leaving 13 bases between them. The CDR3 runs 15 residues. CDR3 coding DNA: TGTGCCAGCAGCACACAGGAGTTGTCCTACAATGAGCAGTTCTTC. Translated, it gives CASSTQELSYNEQFF.

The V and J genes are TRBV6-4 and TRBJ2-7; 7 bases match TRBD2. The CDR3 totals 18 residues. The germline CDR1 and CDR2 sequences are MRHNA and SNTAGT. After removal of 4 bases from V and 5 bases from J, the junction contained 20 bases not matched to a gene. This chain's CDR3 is CASSVGLAVSGDPNEQYF. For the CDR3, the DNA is TGTGCCAGCAGTGTGGGCCTGGCGGTGAGCGGGGACCCCAACGAGCAGTACTTC.

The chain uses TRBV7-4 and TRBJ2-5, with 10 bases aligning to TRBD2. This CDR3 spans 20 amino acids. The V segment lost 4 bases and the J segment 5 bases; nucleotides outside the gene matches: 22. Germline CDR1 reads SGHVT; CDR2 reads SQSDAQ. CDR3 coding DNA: TGTGCCAGCAGCTCGACTTACTACCTAGCGGGGGACCTTCCCCGTGAGACCCAGTACTTC. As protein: CASSSTYYLAGDLPRETQYF.

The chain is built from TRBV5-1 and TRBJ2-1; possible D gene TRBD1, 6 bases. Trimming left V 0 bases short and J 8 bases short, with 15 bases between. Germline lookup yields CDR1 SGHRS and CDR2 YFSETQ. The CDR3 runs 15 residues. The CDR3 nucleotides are TGCGCCAGCAGCTTGGACAGGGCCGGGATCGATGAGCAGTTCTTC. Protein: CASSLDRAGIDEQFF.

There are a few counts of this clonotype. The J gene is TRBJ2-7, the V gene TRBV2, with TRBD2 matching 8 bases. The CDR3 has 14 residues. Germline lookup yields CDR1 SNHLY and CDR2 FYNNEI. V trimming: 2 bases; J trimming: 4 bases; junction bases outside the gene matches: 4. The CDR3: CASSEFGREYEQYF. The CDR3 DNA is TGTGCCAGCAGTGAATTCGGGAGGGAGTACGAGCAGTACTTC.

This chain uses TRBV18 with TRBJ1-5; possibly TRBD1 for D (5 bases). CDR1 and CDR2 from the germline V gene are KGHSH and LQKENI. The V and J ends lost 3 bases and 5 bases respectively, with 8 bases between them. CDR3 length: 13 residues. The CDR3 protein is CASSPGAHQPQHF. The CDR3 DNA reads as TGTGCCAGCTCACCCGGGGCCCATCAGCCCCAGCATTTT.

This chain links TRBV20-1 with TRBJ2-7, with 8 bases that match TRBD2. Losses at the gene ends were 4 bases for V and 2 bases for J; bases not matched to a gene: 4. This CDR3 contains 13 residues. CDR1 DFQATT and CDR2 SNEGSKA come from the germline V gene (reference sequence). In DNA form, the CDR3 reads TGCAGTGCTACGGACGGGAGGGCCTACGAGCAGTACTTC. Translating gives CSATDGRAYEQYF.

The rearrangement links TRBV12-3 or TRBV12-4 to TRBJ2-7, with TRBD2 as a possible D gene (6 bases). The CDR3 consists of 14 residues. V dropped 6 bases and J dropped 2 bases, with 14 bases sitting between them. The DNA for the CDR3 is TGTGCCAGCAGCGCTAATAGCGGTCCCTACGAGCAGTACTTC. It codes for CASSANSGPYEQYF.